The 29 T cell receptor beta chains below all came from one sample that was sequenced in a study of PD-1 blockade in classical Hodgkin lymphoma. The patients all showed relapse after autologous stem cell transplantation, while their brentuximab vedotin exposure varied. Only in-frame clones appear in the TCRdb table, and some are missing; sequencing was by immunoSEQ multiplex PCR. The sample carries 65,000 to 95,000 clones, around 86% recorded once. The sequenced sample was peripheral blood mononuclear cells (PBMCs), obtained at baseline. These TCRs come from a human donor with classical Hodgkin lymphoma.

The chain recombines TRBV7-9 with TRBJ2-1; D is perhaps TRBD2 (6 bases). V was cut by 5 bases and J by 0 bases, with 17 bases left in between. The CDR3 is made up of 17 amino acids. Germline loops: CDR1 SEHNR, CDR2 FQNEAQ (reference sequence). CDR3 in amino acids: CASSAPENSGSYNEQFF. CDR3 sequence (DNA): TGTGCCAGCAGCGCTCCGGAGAATAGCGGCTCCTACAATGAGCAGTTCTTC.

V is TRBV5-1 and J is TRBJ1-4; maybe TRBD1 (6 bases). The germline V and J ends were trimmed by 1 base and 8 bases, with 12 bases remaining between them. Per the germline V gene, CDR1 is SGHRS and CDR2 is YFSETQ. The CDR3 has 14 amino acids. CDR3 in amino acids: CASSLYGGQEKLFF. The CDR3 nucleotides are TGCGCCAGCAGCTTGTATGGGGGCCAGGAAAAACTGTTTTTT.

The rearrangement links TRBV6-6 to TRBJ2-2; TRBD1 aligns across 10 bases. V was pared by 3 bases and J by 3 bases, with 1 base of the junction left unmatched. CDR1 MNHNY and CDR2 SVGAGI come from the germline V gene (reference sequence). The CDR3 is 15 residues long. The CDR3: CASSYGTGDTGELFF. The DNA of the CDR3 is TGTGCCAGCAGTTATGGGACAGGGGACACCGGGGAGCTGTTTTTT.

The chain joins TRBV5-4 to TRBJ2-1, with D unresolved. The germline CDR1 and CDR2 sequences are SGHNT and YYREEE (reference sequence). CDR3 size: 19 residues. Deletions cut 1 base from V and 1 base from J, with 21 bases between. The CDR3 bases are TGTGCCAGCAGCTTGACACACCCTGGAACTGGTGGTTCCTACAATGAGCAGTTCTTC. Its protein is CASSLTHPGTGGSYNEQFF.

This chain uses TRBV2 with TRBJ2-1; 7 bases are a match to TRBD2. The trim removed 6 bases at V and 3 bases at J, leaving 8 bases unmatched. CDR3 length: 15 residues. The V gene's germline CDR1 is SNHLY and CDR2 FYNNEI. The chain's CDR3 is CASSPGLGIYNEQFF. The CDR3 DNA sequence: TGTGCCAGCAGCCCCGGACTAGGGATCTACAATGAGCAGTTCTTC.

V is TRBV19 and J is TRBJ1-2; D is unresolved. The V and J ends lost 3 bases and 7 bases respectively, with 9 bases between them. Germline CDR1 reads LNHDA; CDR2 reads SQIVND (reference sequence). This CDR3 spans 12 amino acids. CDR3 loop: CASSIGGSGYTF. Here the CDR3 DNA reads TGTGCCAGTAGTATCGGTGGATCTGGCTACACCTTC.

J is TRBJ2-2 and V is TRBV11-2; 7 nucleotides align to TRBD1. The junction had 9 bases not matched to a gene; V was cut back by 1 base and J by 4 bases. The germline gives CDR1 SGHAT, CDR2 FQNNGV. CDR3 size: 17 residues. CDR3 in amino acids: CASSLVAGGAFTGELFF. The CDR3 DNA sequence: TGTGCCAGCAGCTTAGTCGCAGGGGGAGCATTCACCGGGGAGCTGTTTTTT.

This clone was detected only once. V gene TRBV28 combines with J gene TRBJ1-1; D unresolved. Trimming removed 6 bases from V and 1 base from J, with 15 bases in between. This CDR3 region has 15 residues. CDR1 is MDHEN and CDR2 is SYDVKM in the germline V gene. CDR3: CASSPTGSGNTEAFF. CDR3 sequence (DNA): TGTGCCAGCAGCCCCACGGGAAGCGGGAACACTGAAGCTTTCTTT. The full variable domain, with the rest looked up from reference TRBV28 and TRBJ1-1, is DVKVTQSSRYLVKRTGEKVFLECVQDMDHENMFWYRQDPGLGLRLIYFSYDVKMKEKGDIPEGYSVSREKKERFSLILESASTNQTSMYLCASSPTGSGNTEAFFGQGTRLTVV.

This clone was observed once. The chain recombines TRBV7-2 with TRBJ1-2; possibly TRBD1 for D (5 bases). This CDR3 is 17 amino acids long. Germline CDR1 reads SGHTA; CDR2 reads FQGNSA. V lost 4 bases, J lost 7 bases, and 25 bases lay in between. The CDR3 sequence is CASSSLGTGDRRGGYTF. In nucleotides, the CDR3 is TGTGCCAGCAGCTCCCTAGGGACGGGTGACCGTAGGGGTGGCTACACCTTC. Variable domain in full (rest from reference TRBV7-2 and TRBJ1-2): GAGVSQSPSNKVTEKGKDVELRCDPISGHTALYWYRQSLGQGLEFLIYFQGNSAPDKSGLPSDRFSAERTGGSVSTLTIQRTQQEDSAVYLCASSSLGTGDRRGGYTFGSGTRLTVV.

The V call is TRBV5-1, the J call TRBJ1-5, with D unclear. The CDR3 spans 15 residues. V lost 0 bases, J lost 4 bases, and 11 bases lay in between. From germline, CDR1 is SGHRS and CDR2 YFSETQ. CDR3: CASSLAGQRNQPQHF. Written as DNA, the CDR3 is TGCGCCAGCAGCTTGGCCGGGCAGAGAAATCAGCCCCAGCATTTT.

The sample holds a few counts of this clone. The chain joins TRBV11-2 to TRBJ2-5; 9 nucleotides agree with TRBD1. The CDR3 has 17 amino acids. Germline V CDR1 and CDR2: SGHAT, FQNNGV. The V and J ends lost 5 bases and 5 bases, in that order; junction bases with no gene match: 15. CDR3 DNA: TGTGCCAGCAGCACACAGGGGGCCTCGTTTCTAGAGGAGACCCAGTACTTC. Translating it yields CASSTQGASFLEETQYF. The full variable domain, rest sourced from reference TRBV11-2 and TRBJ2-5, is EAGVAQSPRYKIIEKRQSVAFWCNPISGHATLYWYQQILGQGPKLLIQFQNNGVVDDSQLPKDRFSAERLKGVDSTLKIQPAKLEDSAVYLCASSTQGASFLEETQYFGPGTRLLVL.

This chain's CDR3 is CASSDRGNTEAFF. Here the CDR3 DNA reads TGTGCCAGCAGTGACAGGGGGAACACTGAAGCTTTCTTT. The rearrangement uses TRBV6-1 and TRBJ1-1; a weak D match, TRBD1 (6 bases). CDR3 length equals 13 residues. V was clipped by 3 bases and J by 1 base, with 6 bases between them. CDR1 MNHNS and CDR2 SASEGT come from the germline V gene.

This clone was seen a few times. The chain links TRBV30 to TRBJ1-1, with D possibly being TRBD1 (5 bases). Per the germline V gene, CDR1 is GTSNPN and CDR2 is SVGIG (reference sequence). CDR3 length equals 13 residues. V lost 0 bases to trimming and J lost 4 bases, with 9 bases between them. The CDR3 nucleotides are TGTGCCTGGAGTGTACTAGGGGTCACTGAAGCTTTCTTT. This encodes CAWSVLGVTEAFF.

Note on this clone: This sample includes further DNA sequences coding for the same CDR3. CDR3 in amino acids: CASSLDSYGYTF. For the CDR3, the DNA is TGTGCCAGCAGCTTAGACTCTTACGGCTACACCTTC. The chain links TRBV7-2 to TRBJ1-2; D remains unclear. The germline CDR1 and CDR2 sequences are SGHTA and FQGNSA. The V gene lost 1 base and the J gene lost 8 bases, with 8 bases spanning the gap. The CDR3 extends over 12 amino acids.

The rearrangement uses TRBV4-1 and TRBJ2-3; 7 bases are a match to TRBD2. The CDR3 contains 12 residues. V shed 1 base, J shed 11 bases, and the junction held 3 bases outside the gene matches. Germline V gene lookup returns CDR1 MGHRA and CDR2 YSYEKL. CDR3: CASSQGLAVQYF. CDR3 nucleotide sequence: TGCGCCAGCAGCCAAGGGCTAGCGGTGCAGTATTTT.

The gene calls are TRBV6-4 and TRBJ2-3; 9 bases match TRBD1. V shed 5 bases and J 2 bases; nucleotides not matched to a gene: 2. From germline, CDR1 is MRHNA and CDR2 SNTAGT. The CDR3 consists of 14 residues. CDR3 in amino acids: CASSTGGPTDTQYF. The CDR3 bases are TGTGCCAGCAGTACAGGGGGCCCCACAGATACGCAGTATTTT.

This sequence joins TRBV5-1 and TRBJ1-2, with D hard to call. Germline V gene data show CDR1 as SGHRS and CDR2 as YFSETQ. V was pared by 4 bases and J by 6 bases, with 10 bases between. The CDR3 has 12 amino acids. CDR3 sequence: CASSTGMDGYTF. In DNA form, the CDR3 reads TGCGCCAGCAGCACGGGGATGGATGGCTACACCTTC.

This chain uses TRBV6-6 with TRBJ2-3; TRBD2 matches 7 bases. The ends lost 2 bases at V and 3 bases at J; junction bases unmatched: 8. Germline loops: CDR1 MNHNY, CDR2 SVGAGI (reference sequence). This CDR3 is built from 16 residues. CDR3 residues: CASSYGAGVLTDTQYF. DNA for the CDR3: TGTGCCAGCAGTTACGGTGCGGGAGTTTTAACAGATACGCAGTATTTT.

V usage is TRBV7-6 and J usage is TRBJ2-3; D gene ambiguous. With 5 bases removed from V and 7 bases from J, the gap between germline ends came to 10 bases. This CDR3 is 12 amino acids long. Germline V CDR1 and CDR2: SGHVS, FNYEAQ. DNA of the CDR3: TGTGCCAGCAGCCCCCGGCTCAATACGCAGTATTTT. This sequence encodes CASSPRLNTQYF.

In DNA, the CDR3 is TGTGCCAGCAGCGTAGATGCGGTTATAGACATTCAGTACTTC. This gives the protein CASSVDAVIDIQYF. The chain joins TRBV9 to TRBJ2-4, with no clear D. V gave up 0 bases and J gave up 8 bases, with 12 bases separating them. CDR3 size: 14 residues. Germline V gives CDR1 SGDLS, CDR2 YYNGEE. Combining the CDR3 with reference TRBV9 and TRBJ2-4 gives the whole variable domain DSGVTQTPKHLITATGQRVTLRCSPRSGDLSVYWYQQSLDQGLQFLIQYYNGEERAKGNILERFSAQQFPDLHSELNLSSLELGDSALYFCASSVDAVIDIQYFGAGTRLSVL.

This rearrangement joins TRBV11-2 to TRBJ2-1; tentatively, D is TRBD2 (6 bases). CDR1 is SGHAT, CDR2 FQNNGV, per germline. V shed 2 bases and J shed 0 bases, with 11 bases lying between them. The length of the CDR3 is 16 residues. The CDR3 spells CASSLPNSGSYNEQFF. DNA for the CDR3: TGTGCCAGCAGCTTACCAAATAGCGGCTCCTACAATGAGCAGTTCTTC.

The rearrangement links TRBV27 to TRBJ1-5, with unresolved D. The CDR3 has 13 amino acids. V shed 3 bases and J shed 3 bases, with 6 bases lying between them. The germline gives CDR1 MNHEY, CDR2 SMNVEV (reference sequence). The CDR3 region is CASSFTANQPQHF. DNA for the CDR3: TGTGCCAGCAGTTTCACAGCCAATCAGCCCCAGCATTTT.

The CDR3 loop reads CASSLARTGELFF. The CDR3 nucleotides are TGTGCCAGCAGCCTCGCGAGGACCGGGGAGCTGTTTTTT. V gene TRBV7-6 combines with J gene TRBJ2-2; D not certain. This CDR3 has 13 residues. V dropped 5 bases and J dropped 5 bases, with 9 bases sitting between them. Germline V lookup: CDR1 SGHVS, CDR2 FNYEAQ.

Only a few counts were recorded for this clone. The chain carries TRBV4-1 and TRBJ2-7; no reliable D call. CDR1 is MGHRA, CDR2 YSYEKL, per germline. The CDR3 runs 15 residues. Trimming cost V 0 bases and J 2 bases, with 11 bases left between them. CDR3 coding DNA: TGCGCCAGCAGCCAAGATTATATTGGCCCCTACGAGCAGTACTTC. Translation gives CASSQDYIGPYEQYF.

This chain joins TRBV2 and TRBJ2-7, with 7 bases matching TRBD1. The J segment lost 2 bases and the V segment lost 6 bases, leaving 4 bases of the junction unmatched. Germline V lookup: CDR1 SNHLY, CDR2 FYNNEI. This CDR3 is built from 13 residues. CDR3 DNA sequence: TGTGCCAGCAGGGGACAGTCAACCTACGAGCAGTACTTC. Protein: CASRGQSTYEQYF.

The chain couples TRBV7-6 to TRBJ1-1; TRBD1 might be the D (6 bases). The CDR3 runs to 16 residues. Germline CDR1 is SGHVS and CDR2 is FNYEAQ. The V gene lost 4 bases and the J gene lost 3 bases, with 18 bases spanning the gap. In nucleotides, the CDR3 is TGTGCCAGCAGCTCACGGAGGGGGGTAGGGCACACTGAAGCTTTCTTT. Translating gives CASSSRRGVGHTEAFF.

The V and J genes are TRBV2 and TRBJ2-7; D is perhaps TRBD2 (6 bases). This CDR3 is 13 amino acids long. Germline V CDR1 and CDR2: SNHLY, FYNNEI. V lost 0 bases, J lost 7 bases, and 10 bases lay in between. For the CDR3, the DNA is TGTGCCAGCAGTGAAGCCCTACGGGGGGAGCAGTACTTC. Translation: CASSEALRGEQYF.

The chain uses TRBV30 and TRBJ1-4; a possible D gene is TRBD1 (5 bases). The CDR3 totals 16 residues. Per the germline V gene, CDR1 is GTSNPN and CDR2 is SVGIG (reference sequence). Trimming stripped 5 bases from V and 7 bases from J, with 23 bases between. CDR3 loop: CAWAPRGEMRGEKLFF. The CDR3 bases are TGTGCCTGGGCCCCGAGGGGCGAAATGAGAGGTGAAAAACTGTTTTTT. Together with reference TRBV30 and TRBJ1-4, the CDR3 gives the full variable domain: SQTIHQWPATLVQPVGSPLSLECTVEGTSNPNLYWYRQAAGRGLQLLFYSVGIGQISSEVPQNLSASRPQDRQFILSSKKLLLSDSGFYLCAWAPRGEMRGEKLFFGSGTQLSVL.

The gene calls are TRBV19 and TRBJ1-1; D is unclear. CDR1 and CDR2 from the germline V gene are LNHDA and SQIVND (reference sequence). Trimming shortened V by 6 bases and J by 4 bases, and 15 bases separated the two germline ends. The CDR3 contains 14 residues. The CDR3 is CASRTLNWGTEAFF. DNA of the CDR3: TGTGCCAGTAGGACTCTTAACTGGGGCACTGAAGCTTTCTTT.